A single sample gave rise to the 21 T cell receptor beta chains below, sequenced in a study of CD8 T cells in ankylosing spondylitis. Using its own MiXCR run on the 5' RACE reads, TCRdb lists one record per CDR3 protein. The sample consists of 300,000 to 350,000 distinct CDR3 sequences, roughly 14% of them appearing once. Sequenced sample: blood, either unsorted or a sorted T cell fraction (not recorded which). These receptors came from a male donor with ankylosing spondylitis or in good health (not recorded which).

This clonotype occurred a few times. The chain combines TRBV5-4 with TRBJ1-2; no clear D gene. Per the germline V gene, CDR1 is SGHNT and CDR2 is YYREEE (reference sequence). This CDR3 is 15 amino acids long. Trimming shortened V by 3 bases and J by 0 bases, and 12 bases separated the two germline ends. CDR3 sequence (DNA): TGTGCCAGCAGCTCCGACGGTCCGTCTAACTATGGCTACACCTTC. Protein sequence: CASSSDGPSNYGYTF.

This chain joins TRBV3-1 and TRBJ1-2, with D uncertain. Per the germline V gene, CDR1 is LGHDT and CDR2 is YNNKEL (reference sequence). The CDR3 has 15 amino acids. Trimming took 6 bases from V and 5 from J, leaving 19 bases between them. The chain's CDR3 is CASSKGGSGFYGYTF. The DNA of the CDR3 is TGTGCCAGCAGTAAGGGAGGATCGGGATTTTATGGCTACACCTTC.

The chain uses TRBV12-3 or TRBV12-4 and TRBJ2-3; 9 nucleotides match TRBD1. V trimming: 3 bases; J trimming: 9 bases; junction bases outside the gene matches: 10. CDR3 size: 15 residues. The CDR3 loop is CASSFKGTGSVTQYF. The CDR3 DNA reads as TGTGCCAGCAGTTTCAAAGGGACAGGGTCGGTGACGCAGTATTTT.

This clonotype was seen only a few times. The chain joins TRBV7-2 to TRBJ2-6; TRBD1 might be the D (6 bases). The CDR3 spans 18 residues. Looked up from germline, CDR1 is SGHTA and CDR2 is FQGNSA. The germline V and J ends were trimmed by 2 bases and 0 bases, with 14 bases remaining between them. Here the CDR3 reads CASSLPLGQFSGANVLTF. The CDR3 DNA is TGTGCCAGCAGCTTACCCCTAGGACAGTTCTCTGGGGCCAACGTCCTGACTTTC.

The chain has TRBV2 and TRBJ1-1; unclear D gene. The V and J ends lost 1 base and 11 bases respectively, with 11 bases between them. The germline gives CDR1 SNHLY, CDR2 FYNNEI. This CDR3 region has 12 residues. CDR3 in amino acids: CASSEEVTQAFF. CDR3 bases: TGTGCCAGCAGTGAAGAGGTTACGCAGGCTTTCTTT.

The chain employs TRBV7-8 and TRBJ2-5; D is undetermined. The germline CDR1 and CDR2 sequences are SGHVS and FQNEAQ. Trimming took off 7 bases at V and 2 bases at J, with 14 bases between the two ends. The length of the CDR3 is 14 residues. The CDR3 DNA reads as TGTGCCAGCACACTGTTTGGAAGACAAGAGACCCAGTACTTC. Its protein is CASTLFGRQETQYF.

The chain couples TRBV7-6 to TRBJ2-1, with D maybe TRBD2 (5 bases). Trimming left V 1 base short and J 10 bases short, with 20 bases between. CDR1 and CDR2 (germline): SGHVS, FNYEAQ. This CDR3 is built from 16 residues. CDR3 protein: CASSLGAKVAQSEQFF. For the CDR3, the DNA is TGTGCCAGCAGCTTAGGTGCGAAGGTAGCGCAATCCGAGCAGTTCTTC.

At least ten counts were recorded for this clonotype. The chain uses TRBV5-1 and TRBJ1-1; D is perhaps TRBD1 (6 bases). This CDR3 spans 14 amino acids. Deletions cut 0 bases from V and 4 bases from J, with 10 bases between. Germline assignment: CDR1 SGHRS and CDR2 YFSETQ. CDR3 nucleotides: TGCGCCAGCAGCTTGGAAGCGGGGGCCACTGAAGCTTTCTTT. It yields the protein CASSLEAGATEAFF.

The gene calls are TRBV4-1 and TRBJ2-7; D might be TRBD2 (6 bases). The CDR3 sequence is 15 residues long. V was shortened by 4 bases and J by 3 bases, with 16 bases between the two germline ends. Germline CDR1 reads MGHRA; CDR2 reads YSYEKL. In DNA, the CDR3 is TGCGCCAGCAGCCTTACTCGGGACTTAATCTACGAGCAGTACTTC. Protein sequence: CASSLTRDLIYEQYF.

This sequence joins TRBV5-6 and TRBJ2-3, with TRBD2 matching 13 bases. The ends lost 0 bases at V and 2 bases at J; junction bases unmatched: 3. The CDR3 runs 17 residues. Germline V lookup: CDR1 SGHDT, CDR2 YYEEEE. CDR3 residues: CASSLELAGGFTDTQYF. CDR3 sequence (DNA): TGTGCCAGCAGCTTGGAACTAGCGGGAGGGTTCACAGATACGCAGTATTTT.

The genes are TRBV21-1 and TRBJ1-3. TRBV21-1 is described as a pseudogene. The CDR3 is 16 amino acids. CDR3 in amino acids: CASSKALWVLGNTIYF. CDR3 DNA: TGTGCCAGCAGCAAAGCGCTTTGGGTTCTTGGAAACACCATATATTTT.

The gene calls are TRBV4-1 and TRBJ2-7; a weak D match, TRBD1 (6 bases). CDR1 and CDR2 (germline): MGHRA, YSYEKL. The CDR3 spans 17 residues. V dropped 0 bases and J dropped 6 bases, with 21 bases sitting between them. CDR3 in amino acids: CASSQDRNRVTGSEQYF. For the CDR3, the DNA is TGCGCCAGCAGCCAAGATCGTAACAGGGTGACGGGTAGCGAGCAGTACTTC.

In its sample, this clonotype was seen once. This rearrangement joins TRBV2 to TRBJ2-5; the D is unclear. CDR3 length equals 14 residues. Germline loops: CDR1 SNHLY, CDR2 FYNNEI. Between the trimmed V and J ends, which lost 2 bases and 1 base, there was a span of 8 bases. Here the CDR3 DNA reads TGTGCCAGCAGTGAAAGGCTTTTCCAAGAGACCCAGTACTTC. Translated: CASSERLFQETQYF.

This clonotype was seen a few times. The chain uses TRBV12-3 or TRBV12-4 and TRBJ1-1, with D tentatively TRBD1 (6 bases). The CDR3 extends over 15 amino acids. Between the trimmed V and J ends, which lost 5 bases and 4 bases, there was a span of 17 bases. The CDR3 is CASSTQQGWSTEAFF. CDR3 in DNA: TGTGCCAGCAGTACCCAACAGGGATGGAGCACTGAAGCTTTCTTT.

There are a few counts of this clonotype. The rearrangement uses TRBV5-1 and TRBJ2-5; no definite D call. The CDR3 has 13 residues. The germline V and J ends were trimmed by 3 bases and 1 base, with 7 bases remaining between them. Germline V gene sequence: CDR1 SGHRS, CDR2 YFSETQ. The CDR3 sequence: CASSSRAQETQYF. In DNA, the CDR3 is TGCGCCAGCAGCTCCCGGGCCCAAGAGACCCAGTACTTC.

V gene TRBV5-1 combines with J gene TRBJ1-2; the D gene is possibly TRBD1 (5 bases). The V and J ends lost 1 base and 6 bases respectively, with 19 bases between them. Per germline, CDR1 SGHRS and CDR2 YFSETQ. The CDR3 extends over 16 amino acids. CDR3 nucleotide sequence: TGCGCCAGCAGCTTGATGGCAGGGTCTACGGATAATGGCTACACCTTC. Protein product: CASSLMAGSTDNGYTF. Variable domain in full (rest from reference TRBV5-1 and TRBJ1-2): KAGVTQTPRYLIKTRGQQVTLSCSPISGHRSVSWYQQTPGQGLQFLFEYFSETQRNKGNFPGRFSGRQFSNSRSEMNVSTLELGDSALYLCASSLMAGSTDNGYTFGSGTRLTVV.

In its sample, this clonotype was seen many times. In DNA form, the CDR3 reads TGCAGCGTTGATGGGGGCTCGGAAAACATTCAGTACTTC. It is translated as CSVDGGSENIQYF. V gene TRBV29-1 combines with J gene TRBJ2-4; TRBD1 might be the D (6 bases). Germline-derived CDR1 and CDR2 are SQVTM and ANQGSEA. There are 13 residues in the CDR3. V was clipped by 3 bases and J by 5 bases, with 11 bases between them.

At least ten counts were recorded for this clonotype. This sequence joins TRBV7-9 and TRBJ2-2; D is undetermined. Germline CDR1 reads SEHNR; CDR2 reads FQNEAQ (reference sequence). The CDR3 has 13 amino acids. Trimming took 5 bases from V and 4 from J, leaving 8 bases between them. CDR3 in DNA: TGTGCCAGCAGCACGACGGGCACCGGGGAGCTGTTTTTT. This gives the protein CASSTTGTGELFF.

This clonotype was counted ten times or more. The V gene is TRBV5-1, the J gene TRBJ2-7, with D perhaps matching TRBD1 (6 bases). The germline V and J ends were trimmed by 5 bases and 6 bases, with 15 bases remaining between them. Looked up from germline, CDR1 is SGHRS and CDR2 is YFSETQ. The CDR3 contains 13 residues. This CDR3 reads CASSRTVGLEQYF. The CDR3 nucleotides are TGCGCCAGCAGTAGGACAGTCGGTCTCGAGCAGTACTTC.

The rearrangement links TRBV12-3 or TRBV12-4 to TRBJ1-3; no clear D. The ends were cut back, 3 bases at V and 3 bases at J, with 9 bases in the middle. The CDR3 spans 14 residues. The CDR3 loop is CASSLKRVGNTIYF. Written as DNA, the CDR3 is TGTGCCAGCAGTTTGAAAAGGGTTGGAAACACCATATATTTT.

This clonotype has a handful of counts. The chain carries TRBV6-1 and TRBJ1-1; 7 bases are a match to TRBD1. With 8 bases clipped from V and 2 bases from J, the junction kept 8 bases outside the gene matches. Germline lookup yields CDR1 MNHNS and CDR2 SASEGT. The CDR3 runs 14 residues. This chain's CDR3 is CASGNRDSNTEAFF. CDR3 sequence (DNA): TGTGCCAGCGGCAACCGGGACAGCAACACTGAAGCTTTCTTT.